The 5 T cell receptor beta chains listed next were all sequenced from one sample in a study of sequential checkpoint blockade in melanoma. The treatment: randomized to nivolumab then ipilimumab (arm A) or the reverse (arm B). TCRdb's table, derived via immunoSEQ multiplex PCR, lists solely in-frame clones and lacks some. The sample contains fewer than 13,000 clones, 55% to 85% of which appear only once. The specimen comprised CD8+ T cells sorted from blood (inferred from file names), sampled from a patient given nivolumab and ipilimumab in sequence. These receptors all stem from a human donor with melanoma.

CDR3 in amino acids: CASSLAGGTGGALAYEQYF. The CDR3 DNA reads TGCGCCAGCAGCTTGGCAGGCGGGACAGGGGGCGCGTTGGCCTACGAGCAGTACTTC. The chain employs TRBV5-1 and TRBJ2-7; the match to TRBD1 covers 12 bases. There are 19 residues in the CDR3. The germline V gene has CDR1 SGHRS and CDR2 YFSETQ. Trimming cost V 0 bases and J 2 bases; bases outside gene matches: 12.

The genes are TRBV19 and TRBJ2-1; 10 bases agree with TRBD2. The V and J ends lost 6 bases and 4 bases, in that order; junction bases with no gene match: 3. The CDR3 has 14 amino acids. Germline CDR1 reads LNHDA; CDR2 reads SQIVND (reference sequence). CDR3 sequence: CASRGTSAYNEQFF. The CDR3 DNA sequence: TGTGCCAGTAGAGGGACTAGCGCATACAATGAGCAGTTCTTC. Combining the CDR3 with reference TRBV19 and TRBJ2-1 gives the whole variable domain DGGITQSPKYLFRKEGQNVTLSCEQNLNHDAMYWYRQDPGQGLRLIYYSQIVNDFQKGDIAEGYSVSREKKESFPLTVTSAQKNPTAFYLCASRGTSAYNEQFFGPGTRLTVL.

Relative to its sample, this clone is medium-sized (0.01 to 0.1%). The V call is TRBV6-1, the J call TRBJ2-1, with D possibly matching TRBD1 (5 bases). This CDR3 region has 15 residues. The germline gives CDR1 MNHNS, CDR2 SASEGT. The V and J ends lost 2 bases and 1 base respectively, with 9 bases between them. The DNA for the CDR3 is TGTGCCAGCAGTGAACAAGGGGAATCCTACAATGAGCAGTTCTTC. It yields the protein CASSEQGESYNEQFF.

Remarks on this clone: Distinct nucleotide sequences in the sample also encode this CDR3. V usage is TRBV6-1 and J usage is TRBJ2-1, with 11 bases identical to TRBD2. V was pared by 6 bases and J by 3 bases, with 1 base of the junction left unmatched. This CDR3 region has 14 residues. Per germline, CDR1 MNHNS and CDR2 SASEGT. The CDR3 sequence: CASRGTSGYNEQFF. CDR3 nucleotide sequence: TGTGCCAGCAGGGGGACTAGCGGCTACAATGAGCAGTTCTTC.

The J gene is TRBJ2-3, the V gene TRBV27; 8 bases agree with TRBD2. V lost 8 bases and J lost 6; bases outside the gene matches: 7. The germline V gene has CDR1 MNHEY and CDR2 SMNVEV (reference sequence). There are 13 residues in the CDR3. The CDR3 loop is CASGTSEGDTQYF. CDR3 sequence (DNA): TGTGCCAGCGGGACTAGTGAAGGGGATACGCAGTATTTT.